This T cell receptor beta chain was observed in a study of identical twins. It was template switching that added a universal primer site, and there were unique molecular identifiers on the cDNA. TCRdb re-called the 5' RACE reads through MiXCR, storing one row per CDR3 protein. The repertoire holds 240,000 or so distinct CDR3 sequences, with roughly 13% as singletons. There are 13 residues in the CDR3. The germline V gene encodes CDR1 SGHKS and CDR2 YYEKEE (reference sequence). The germline V and J ends were trimmed by 2 bases and 8 bases, with 11 bases remaining between them. These data are also associated with another study on yellow fever vaccine responses in identical twins.

The specimen sequenced was memory (CD45RO+) T cells sorted from blood. The rearrangement links TRBV5-5 to TRBJ1-5; D remains ambiguous. The TCR sequence derives from a young woman in good health. CDR3 sequence: CASSLGEGEPQHF. CDR3 nucleotides: TGTGCCAGCAGCTTAGGAGAAGGTGAGCCCCAGCATTTT.